The present T cell receptor beta chain was sequenced within a study of early T cells in non-severe SARS-CoV-2 infection. Whole-study context: Whole-blood bulk RNA, unsorted, was sequenced, and chains were unpaired. Study-level results: Anti-spike CD8 responses were favored by VDJdb matching, which missed private and CD4 specificities.

This clonotype was detected a few times. Antigen specificity is unknown. Each single cDNA molecule received a unique molecular identifier. TCRdb itself ran the 5' RACE reads through MiXCR, one entry per CDR3 protein. The table shows under 70,000 distinct CDR3 sequences, with over 4.5% occurring only once. This CDR3 comprises 13 residues. Trimming took off 3 bases at V and 7 bases at J, with 12 bases between the two ends. The germline V gene has CDR1 KGHSH and CDR2 LQKENI. This TCR was sampled from an adult who was a healthcare worker with PCR-confirmed SARS-CoV-2 infection or an uninfected control (not recorded which). The chain links TRBV18 to TRBJ1-1; D is possibly TRBD1 (5 bases). The specimen sequenced was whole blood. In DNA, the CDR3 is TGTGCCAGCTCACCCTCAGGTGGGGGTGAAGCTTTCTTT. It specifies CASSPSGGGEAFF.